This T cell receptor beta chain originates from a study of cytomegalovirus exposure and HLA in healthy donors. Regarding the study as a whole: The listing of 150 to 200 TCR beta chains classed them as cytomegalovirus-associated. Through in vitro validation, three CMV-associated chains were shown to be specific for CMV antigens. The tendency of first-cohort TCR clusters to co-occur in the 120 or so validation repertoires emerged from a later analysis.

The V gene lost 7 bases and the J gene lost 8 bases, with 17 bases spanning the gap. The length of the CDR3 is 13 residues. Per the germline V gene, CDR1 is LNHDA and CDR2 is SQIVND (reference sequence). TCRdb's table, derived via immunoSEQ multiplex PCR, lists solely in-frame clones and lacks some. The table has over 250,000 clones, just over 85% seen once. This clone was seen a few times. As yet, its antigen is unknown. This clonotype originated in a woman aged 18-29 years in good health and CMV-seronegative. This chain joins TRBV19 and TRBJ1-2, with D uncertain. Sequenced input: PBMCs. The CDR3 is CASTPDAGYGYTF. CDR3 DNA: TGTGCCAGTACCCCCGACGCGGGATACGGCTACACCTTC. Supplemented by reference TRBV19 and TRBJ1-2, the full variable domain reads DGGITQSPKYLFRKEGQNVTLSCEQNLNHDAMYWYRQDPGQGLRLIYYSQIVNDFQKGDIAEGYSVSREKKESFPLTVTSAQKNPTAFYLCASTPDAGYGYTFGSGTRLTVV.